The present T cell receptor (beta chain) was sequenced within a study of beta chain features in type 1 diabetes. This clone has only a few counts. The sample has other DNA sequences that encode this CDR3 too. Looked up from germline, CDR1 is SGHRS and CDR2 is YFSETQ. Trimming pared 4 bases from V and 0 bases from J, leaving 9 bases between. The CDR3 contains 14 residues. Every bit of the isolated RNA underwent reverse transcription, so sequencing read expressed TCRB transcripts. Some clones are missing from TCRdb's copy, which holds only in-frame ones; the method was immunoSEQ multiplex PCR. This table has 310,000 or so clones, approximately 11% appearing once.

The TCR originated in a woman in her 30s in good health. This chain connects TRBV5-1 to TRBJ2-3; weak D call: TRBD2 (6 bases). The sequenced material came from naive CD4+ T cells from blood. CDR3 loop: CASSPGTSTDTQYF. CDR3 DNA sequence: TGCGCCAGCAGCCCCGGGACTAGCACAGATACGCAGTATTTT.